This is a list of T cell receptor beta chains from one sample in a study of control samples from healthy donors and cancer patients. Assay: immunoSEQ multiplex PCR; the TCRdb copy retains only in-frame clones and omits some. This table has 95,000 to 150,000 clones, approximately 92% appearing once. Sequencing was done on a sample of PBMCs. All receptors derive from a man aged 80 or over with head and neck cancer. Both conserved end residues are part of each CDR3. The D gene is left open where the match is weak. A row's size may be missing; if present it is once, few, many or a size class.

V	J	size	D	CDR3	DNA
TRBV6-4	TRBJ2-4	.	.	CASSDSIQPNIQYF	TGTGCCAGCAGTGACTCAATACAGCCAAACATTCAGTACTTC
TRBV6-1	TRBJ2-7	.	.	CASSEGGPTYEQYF	TGTGCCAGCAGTGAAGGGGGACCTACCTACGAGCAGTACTTC
TRBV7-9	TRBJ2-1	.	.	CASSLGFGEQFF	TGTGCCAGCAGCTTAGGTTTTGGGGAGCAGTTCTTC
TRBV2	TRBJ1-1	.	.	CASSERRGTEAFF	TGTGCCAGCAGTGAACGCAGGGGCACTGAAGCTTTCTTT
TRBV6-2/TRBV6-3	TRBJ1-1	.	.	CAGSYSWRIGEKNTEAFF	TGTGCCGGCAGTTACTCCTGGAGGATTGGGGAGAAGAACACTGAAGCTTTCTTT
TRBV4-3	TRBJ1-1	.	.	CASSQDSIGANTEAFF	TGCGCCAGCAGCCAAGATTCGATCGGAGCGAACACTGAAGCTTTCTTT
TRBV6-6	TRBJ1-2	.	.	CASSRSLNYGYTF	TGTGCCAGCAGTCGATCGTTGAACTATGGCTACACCTTC
TRBV11-2	TRBJ2-7	.	TRBD1	CASSFGTGRLEQYF	TGTGCCAGCAGCTTCGGGACAGGACGGCTCGAGCAGTACTTC
TRBV19	TRBJ2-3	.	.	CASSIQGITDTQYF	TGTGCCAGTAGTATTCAGGGGATCACAGATACGCAGTATTTT
TRBV5-1	TRBJ1-3	.	.	CASSLGVPGNTIYF	TGCGCCAGCAGCTTGGGGGTCCCTGGAAACACCATATATTTT
TRBV4-1	TRBJ2-7	.	TRBD2	CASSQPGLAGSYEQYF	TGCGCCAGCAGCCAACCCGGACTAGCGGGGTCCTACGAGCAGTACTTC
TRBV6-5	TRBJ2-2	.	.	CASSSEQLTGELFF	TGTGCCAGCAGTTCTGAACAGCTTACCGGGGAGCTGTTTTTT
TRBV6-2/TRBV6-3	TRBJ2-3	.	TRBD1	CASSLDRGADTQYF	TGTGCCAGCAGCCTCGACAGGGGGGCAGATACGCAGTATTTT
TRBV29-1	TRBJ2-1	.	.	CSVRGVAAESSSYNEQFF	TGCAGCGTTAGGGGAGTAGCGGCGGAATCGAGCTCCTACAATGAGCAGTTCTTC
TRBV29-1	TRBJ2-7	.	TRBD1	CSALTGGGVEQYF	TGCAGCGCCCTGACAGGGGGCGGGGTCGAGCAGTACTTC
TRBV10-1	TRBJ1-5	.	TRBD1	CASSADRTSQPQHF	TGCGCCAGCAGTGCGGACAGGACGTCTCAGCCCCAGCATTTT
TRBV15	TRBJ1-4	.	TRBD1	CATRLQGAGEKLFF	TGTGCCACCAGACTACAGGGGGCAGGGGAAAAACTGTTTTTT
TRBV3-1/TRBV3-2	TRBJ1-1	.	.	CASSPRSAEAFF	TGTGCCAGCAGCCCTAGGAGTGCTGAAGCTTTCTTT
TRBV7-6	TRBJ2-3	.	TRBD2	CASSLVGGSTTDTQYF	TGTGCCAGCAGCTTAGTCGGCGGGAGCACGACAGATACGCAGTATTTT
TRBV27	TRBJ1-4	.	TRBD1	CASGTGGWGKLFF	TGTGCCAGCGGGACAGGGGGCTGGGGAAAACTGTTTTTT
TRBV7-2	TRBJ2-4	.	.	CASSLGGTQNIQYF	TGTGCCAGCAGCTTAGGCGGGACCCAAAACATTCAGTACTTC
TRBV18	TRBJ1-6	once	TRBD1	CASSPFTGAGNSPLHF	TGTGCCAGCTCACCGTTTACAGGGGCGGGGAATTCACCCCTCCACTTT
TRBV6-6	TRBJ1-3	.	.	CASSLAAGYVDTIYF	TGTGCCAGCAGCCTAGCAGCAGGGTACGTGGACACCATATATTTT
TRBV6-5	TRBJ1-2	.	.	CASSPRQDLGYGYTF	TGTGCCAGCAGTCCCCGACAGGATTTGGGCTATGGCTACACCTTC